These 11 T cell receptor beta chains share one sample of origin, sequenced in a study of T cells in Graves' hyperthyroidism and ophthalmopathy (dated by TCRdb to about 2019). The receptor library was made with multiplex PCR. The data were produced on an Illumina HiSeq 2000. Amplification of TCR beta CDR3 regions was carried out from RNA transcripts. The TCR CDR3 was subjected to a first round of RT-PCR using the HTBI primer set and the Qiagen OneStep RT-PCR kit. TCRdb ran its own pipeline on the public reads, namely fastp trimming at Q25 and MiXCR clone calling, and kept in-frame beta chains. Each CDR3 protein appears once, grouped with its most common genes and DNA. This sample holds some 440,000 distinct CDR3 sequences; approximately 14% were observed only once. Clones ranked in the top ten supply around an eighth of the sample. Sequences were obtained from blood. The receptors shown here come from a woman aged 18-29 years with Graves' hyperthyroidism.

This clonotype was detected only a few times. This chain's CDR3 is CASSVAGTADTDTQYF. CDR3 nucleotides: TGTGCCAGCAGCGTAGCCGGGACCGCTGACACAGATACGCAGTATTTT. The V call is TRBV9, the J call TRBJ2-3; D is tentatively TRBD1 or TRBD2 (5 bases each). Per germline, CDR1 SGDLS and CDR2 YYNGEE. This CDR3 comprises 16 residues. V lost 0 bases and J 2 bases, leaving 13 bases between the germline ends.

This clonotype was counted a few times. CDR3 in amino acids: CASSYQGLNQPQHF. The CDR3 nucleotides are TGTGCCAGCAGTTACCAGGGGTTAAATCAGCCCCAGCATTTT. V and J are TRBV6-2 or TRBV6-3 and TRBJ1-5, with D tentatively TRBD1 (6 bases). CDR3 size: 14 residues. Between the trimmed V and J ends, which lost 2 bases and 4 bases, there was a span of 9 bases. The germline V gene has CDR1 MNHEY and CDR2 SVGEGT.

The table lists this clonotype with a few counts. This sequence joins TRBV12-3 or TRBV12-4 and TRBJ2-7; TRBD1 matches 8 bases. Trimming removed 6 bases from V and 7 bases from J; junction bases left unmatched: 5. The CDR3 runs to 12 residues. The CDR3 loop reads CASSLDRAEQYF. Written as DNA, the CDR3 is TGTGCCAGCAGCTTGGACAGGGCGGAGCAGTACTTC.

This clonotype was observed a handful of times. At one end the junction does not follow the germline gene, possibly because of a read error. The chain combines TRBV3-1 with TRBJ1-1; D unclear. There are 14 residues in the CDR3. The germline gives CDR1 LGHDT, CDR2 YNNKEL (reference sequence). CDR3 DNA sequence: TGTGCCAGCAGTTTATCTGGGAGGAACACTGAAGCTTCCTTT. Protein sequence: CASSLSGRNTEASF.

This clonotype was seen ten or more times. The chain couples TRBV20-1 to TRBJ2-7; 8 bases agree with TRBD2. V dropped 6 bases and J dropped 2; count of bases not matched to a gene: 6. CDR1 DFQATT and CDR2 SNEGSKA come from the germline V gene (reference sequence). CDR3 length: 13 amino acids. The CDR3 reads CSASGGRAYEQYF. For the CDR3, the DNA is TGCAGTGCGTCGGGGGGGAGGGCCTACGAGCAGTACTTC.

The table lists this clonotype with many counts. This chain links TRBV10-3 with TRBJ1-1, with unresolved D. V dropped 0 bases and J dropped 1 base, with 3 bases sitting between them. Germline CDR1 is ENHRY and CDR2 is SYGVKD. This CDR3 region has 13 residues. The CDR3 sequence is CAISESQNTEAFF. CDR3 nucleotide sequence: TGTGCCATCAGTGAGTCCCAGAACACTGAAGCTTTCTTT.

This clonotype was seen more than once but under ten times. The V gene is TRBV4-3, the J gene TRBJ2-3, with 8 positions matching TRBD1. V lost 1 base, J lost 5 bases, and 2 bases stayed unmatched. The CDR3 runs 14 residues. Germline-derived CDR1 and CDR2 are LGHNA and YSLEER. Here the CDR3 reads CASSQGQGLDTQYF. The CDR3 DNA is TGCGCCAGCAGCCAAGGACAGGGGTTAGATACGCAGTATTTT.

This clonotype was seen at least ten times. The CDR3 spells CASSPLENIYGYTF. Here the CDR3 DNA reads TGTGCCAGCAGTCCTCTAGAGAACATCTATGGCTACACCTTC. J is TRBJ1-2 and V is TRBV12-3 or TRBV12-4; D is unresolved. Trimming removed 5 bases from V and 4 bases from J, with 14 bases in between. The CDR3 contains 14 residues.

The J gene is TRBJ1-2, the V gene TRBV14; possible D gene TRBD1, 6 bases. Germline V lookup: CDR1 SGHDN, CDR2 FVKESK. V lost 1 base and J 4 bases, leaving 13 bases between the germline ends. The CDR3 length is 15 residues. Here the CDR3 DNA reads TGTGCCAGCAGCCAAGGACTAGGGACACTCTATGGCTACACCTTC. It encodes CASSQGLGTLYGYTF.

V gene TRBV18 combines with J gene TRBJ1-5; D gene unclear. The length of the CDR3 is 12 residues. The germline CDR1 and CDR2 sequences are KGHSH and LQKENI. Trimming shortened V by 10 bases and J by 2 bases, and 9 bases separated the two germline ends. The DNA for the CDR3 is TGTGCCACCCATGGAGGCAATCAGCCCCAGCATTTT. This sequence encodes CATHGGNQPQHF.

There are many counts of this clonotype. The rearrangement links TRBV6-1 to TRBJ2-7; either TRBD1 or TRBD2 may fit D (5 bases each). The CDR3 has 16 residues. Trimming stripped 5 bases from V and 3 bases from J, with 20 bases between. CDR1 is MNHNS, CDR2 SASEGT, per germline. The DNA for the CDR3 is TGTGCCAGCAGTCTCTCGACGGGACGGTGGATCTACGAGCAGTACTTC. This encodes CASSLSTGRWIYEQYF.